Listed here are 13 T cell receptor beta chains from one sample, sequenced in a study of shared clonotypes between healthy human individuals (dated by TCRdb to the early 2020s). The library relied on the immunoSEQ multiplex PCR assay. The clones in this table, taken by TCRdb from immuneACCESS, are in-frame only. Not every clone is retained; where verified, under half of the shortfall comes from an unresolved V gene, and the cause of the rest is unknown. Here the sample has roughly 760,000 clones; less than 85% occur a single time. Approximately 1.8% of the sample is in the top ten clones. The sequenced sample consisted of memory CD4+ T cells sorted from blood. Reading the label with the study, this specimen's cell subset or site is: CD45RA-negative fraction. These receptors were taken from a woman aged 25 to 45 in good health.

The gene calls are TRBV10-1 and TRBJ2-3, with D unclear. The V gene's germline CDR1 is WNHNN and CDR2 SYGVQD (reference sequence). The CDR3 sequence is 13 residues long. V dropped 8 bases and J dropped 1 base, with 10 bases sitting between them. CDR3 loop: CASEEAGTDTQYF. The CDR3 coding sequence is TGCGCCAGCGAGGAAGCAGGCACAGATACGCAGTATTTT.

The J gene is TRBJ1-5, the V gene TRBV4-1, with a possible D match to TRBD1 (6 bases). V lost 6 bases and J lost 3, with 18 bases in between. The germline V gene encodes CDR1 MGHRA and CDR2 YSYEKL. The CDR3 is 16 residues long. The CDR3 DNA follows: TGCGCCAGCAGACAATATGGGTCAGGGGACAATCAGCCCCAGCATTTT. Protein product: CASRQYGSGDNQPQHF.

This clone has more than one count but fewer than ten. The V gene is TRBV5-1, the J gene TRBJ2-2; D perhaps matches TRBD2 (6 bases). There are 15 residues in the CDR3. Germline V gene data show CDR1 as SGHRS and CDR2 as YFSETQ. Between the trimmed V and J ends, which lost 2 bases and 4 bases, there was a span of 12 bases. The CDR3 coding sequence is TGCGCCAGCAGCTTCGGGGGAGTAGGCACCGGGGAGCTGTTTTTT. This sequence encodes CASSFGGVGTGELFF.

This rearrangement joins TRBV7-2 to TRBJ1-5; no clear D. V lost 1 base, J lost 6 bases, and 7 bases lay in between. CDR3 length equals 13 residues. The V gene's germline CDR1 is SGHTA and CDR2 FQGNSA. The CDR3 coding sequence is TGTGCCAGCAGCTTAGTAATCGGTCAGCCCCAGCATTTT. Translated, it gives CASSLVIGQPQHF.

For this clone: Since no conserved phenylalanine or tryptophan closes the CDR3, a read error is the likely cause. The chain employs TRBV4-1 and TRBJ2-7; 8 positions agree with TRBD1. This CDR3 is 15 amino acids long. Germline V gene data show CDR1 as MGHRA and CDR2 as YSYEKL. V lost 0 bases, J lost 2 bases, and 3 bases stayed unmatched. CDR3 amino acids: CASSQDRGLAYEQYL. DNA for the CDR3: TGCGCCAGCAGCCAAGACAGGGGGCTTGCCTACGAGCAGTACCTC.

V is TRBV5-3 and J is TRBJ1-1; 7 positions agree with TRBD1. TRBV5-3 is known as an ORF, though its function is uncertain. V trimming: 4 bases; J trimming: 7 bases; junction bases outside the gene matches: 1. The CDR3 runs 11 residues. The CDR3 nucleotides are TGTGCCAGAAGCACAGGGGTTGAAGCTTTCTTT. This encodes CARSTGVEAFF.

In this sample, this clone turned up many times. The CDR3 DNA reads TGTGCCAGCAGACCTCCGGGACAATACAATGAGCAGTTCTTC. Protein: CASRPPGQYNEQFF. V gene TRBV6-5 combines with J gene TRBJ2-1, with D possibly matching TRBD1 (6 bases). The germline CDR1 and CDR2 sequences are MNHEY and SVGAGI. The CDR3 loop spans 14 amino acids. V lost 6 bases, J lost 4 bases, and 13 bases lay in between.

The rearrangement uses TRBV7-9 and TRBJ2-7; 13 positions agree with TRBD2. This CDR3 has 16 residues. In germline, CDR1 is SEHNR, CDR2 FQNEAQ (reference sequence). V lost 5 bases to trimming and J lost 7 bases; unmatched junction nucleotides: 11. DNA for the CDR3: TGTGCCAGCAGCCCCTTGACTAGCGGGAGGCGTCGTGAGCAGTACTTC. Its protein is CASSPLTSGRRREQYF.

V and J are TRBV7-6 and TRBJ2-5; D uncertain. V lost 1 base and J lost 9, with 12 bases in between. The CDR3 totals 13 residues. CDR1 and CDR2 from the germline V gene are SGHVS and FNYEAQ. The CDR3 region is CASSLGVPGAQYF. CDR3 in DNA: TGTGCCAGCAGCTTAGGGGTGCCCGGAGCCCAGTACTTC.

V is TRBV2 and J is TRBJ1-2; D not certain. The CDR3 has 14 amino acids. Germline CDR1 is SNHLY and CDR2 is FYNNEI. V lost 3 bases to trimming and J lost 8 bases, with 16 bases between them. The CDR3 region is CASSDWTDPGGYTF. In DNA, the CDR3 is TGTGCCAGCAGTGATTGGACGGACCCGGGGGGCTACACCTTC. The whole variable domain, remainder taken from reference TRBV2 and TRBJ1-2, is EPEVTQTPSHQVTQMGQEVILRCVPISNHLYFYWYRQILGQKVEFLVSFYNNEISEKSEIFDDQFSVERPDGSNFTLKIRSTKLEDSAMYFCASSDWTDPGGYTFGSGTRLTVV.

CDR3 residues: CASSKKTGGNTEAFF. The CDR3 DNA reads TGTGCCAGCAGCAAAAAGACAGGGGGGAACACTGAAGCTTTCTTT. The chain uses TRBV7-9 and TRBJ1-1; 9 bases match TRBD1. J was trimmed by 1 base and V by 5 bases; bases with no gene match: 5. The CDR3 is made up of 15 amino acids. The germline gives CDR1 SEHNR, CDR2 FQNEAQ (reference sequence).

This chain uses TRBV28 with TRBJ2-2; D may be TRBD1 or TRBD2 (5 bases each). Trimming took off 7 bases at V and 6 bases at J, with 15 bases between the two ends. CDR1 and CDR2 (germline): MDHEN, SYDVKM. The CDR3 has 14 residues. CDR3 sequence reads: CASTPFRGPGELFF. The DNA of the CDR3 is TGTGCCAGCACTCCTTTTAGGGGACCCGGGGAGCTGTTTTTT. Together with reference TRBV28 and TRBJ2-2, the CDR3 gives the full variable domain: DVKVTQSSRYLVKRTGEKVFLECVQDMDHENMFWYRQDPGLGLRLIYFSYDVKMKEKGDIPEGYSVSREKKERFSLILESASTNQTSMYLCASTPFRGPGELFFGEGSRLTVL.

The chain carries TRBV5-1 and TRBJ2-5; D gene unclear. V lost 0 bases and J 5 bases, leaving 11 bases between the germline ends. The CDR3 spans 14 residues. Per the germline V gene, CDR1 is SGHRS and CDR2 is YFSETQ. DNA of the CDR3: TGCGCCAGCAGCTTGGGGGCGTCCGGCGAGACCCAGTACTTC. It encodes CASSLGASGETQYF.